These 31 T cell receptor beta chains originate from one sample sequenced in a study of T cells in tumors after PD-1 blockade. Assay: immunoSEQ multiplex PCR; the TCRdb copy retains only in-frame clones and omits some. The sample gives 60,000 to 75,000 clones, about 74% of which show up once; approximately 4.5% is in the top ten. Sequencing was performed on PBMCs, taken after anti-PD-1 treatment. The receptors originated from a human donor with basal cell carcinoma.

The V call is TRBV24-1, the J call TRBJ2-5; 10 bases fit TRBD2. The J segment lost 5 bases and the V segment lost 7 bases, leaving 6 bases of the junction unmatched. The CDR3 loop spans 14 amino acids. CDR1 is KGHDR and CDR2 is SFDVKD in the germline V gene. For the CDR3, the DNA is TGTGCCACCAGGAGCGGGGGGGCCCCGGAGACCCAGTACTTC. It is translated as CATRSGGAPETQYF.

The rearrangement uses TRBV27 and TRBJ2-5; D uncertain. V gave up 3 bases and J gave up 2 bases, with 7 bases separating them. The germline V gene encodes CDR1 MNHEY and CDR2 SMNVEV (reference sequence). The CDR3 spans 13 residues. CDR3: CASSFRVQETQYF. The DNA for the CDR3 is TGTGCCAGCAGTTTTCGGGTACAAGAGACCCAGTACTTC.

The J gene is TRBJ1-3, the V gene TRBV15; TRBD1 aligns across 7 bases. Germline CDR1 and CDR2: LNHNV and YYDKDF (reference sequence). J was trimmed by 3 bases and V by 2 bases; bases with no gene match: 13. The CDR3 is 18 residues long. CDR3 sequence: CATSRTGTVSGSGNTIYF. CDR3 DNA sequence: TGTGCCACCAGCAGAACCGGGACAGTGAGCGGGAGTGGAAACACCATATATTTT.

This clone was observed a handful of times. The chain carries TRBV7-9 and TRBJ1-2, with a possible D match to TRBD1 (6 bases). In germline, CDR1 is SEHNR, CDR2 FQNEAQ (reference sequence). CDR3 length: 14 residues. V was cut by 6 bases and J by 4 bases, with 15 bases left in between. CDR3 sequence reads: CASRSTGTSYGYTF. Here the CDR3 DNA reads TGTGCCAGCAGATCAACCGGGACAAGCTATGGCTACACCTTC.

The chain has TRBV5-1 and TRBJ2-1, with 8 bases matching TRBD1. Losses at the gene ends were 6 bases for V and 5 bases for J; bases not matched to a gene: 10. The germline V gene has CDR1 SGHRS and CDR2 YFSETQ. The CDR3 runs 15 residues. CDR3 amino acids: CASNPGTGINNEQFF. The CDR3 nucleotides are TGCGCCAGCAACCCGGGGACAGGCATAAACAATGAGCAGTTCTTC. The whole variable domain, filled in from reference TRBV5-1 and TRBJ2-1, reads KAGVTQTPRYLIKTRGQQVTLSCSPISGHRSVSWYQQTPGQGLQFLFEYFSETQRNKGNFPGRFSGRQFSNSRSEMNVSTLELGDSALYLCASNPGTGINNEQFFGPGTRLTVL.

V usage is TRBV4-1 and J usage is TRBJ1-1, with 10 positions matching TRBD1. In germline, CDR1 is MGHRA, CDR2 YSYEKL. Trimming took 4 bases from V and 4 from J; bases not matched to a gene: 12. This CDR3 is 17 amino acids long. CDR3 region: CASSLPTGTGVGTEAFF. The CDR3 bases are TGCGCCAGCAGCCTCCCAACCGGGACAGGGGTCGGCACTGAAGCTTTCTTT.

The chain employs TRBV19 and TRBJ1-1; D gene unclear. Trimming removed 5 bases from V and 0 bases from J, with 7 bases in between. The germline V gene has CDR1 LNHDA and CDR2 SQIVND (reference sequence). CDR3 size: 13 residues. CDR3 region: CASSFYLNTEAFF. CDR3 DNA sequence: TGTGCCAGTAGTTTCTACTTGAACACTGAAGCTTTCTTT.

V is TRBV29-1 and J is TRBJ1-2; 9 bases align to TRBD1. Germline assignment: CDR1 SQVTM and CDR2 ANQGSEA. The CDR3 totals 13 residues. J gave up 5 bases and V 3 bases, and 4 bases lay outside the gene matches. For the CDR3, the DNA is TGCAGCGTTGATGCCGGGACAGGGTATGGCTACACCTTC. This encodes CSVDAGTGYGYTF.

The chain links TRBV27 to TRBJ2-5; 11 bases are a match to TRBD1. Germline lookup yields CDR1 MNHEY and CDR2 SMNVEV (reference sequence). The CDR3 totals 14 residues. Losses at the gene ends were 7 bases for V and 6 bases for J; bases not matched to a gene: 7. CDR3 bases: TGTGCCAGCATCCCTGGACAGGGGGCGCAGACCCAGTACTTC. Protein: CASIPGQGAQTQYF.

The rearrangement links TRBV7-8 to TRBJ2-2; 7 nucleotides match TRBD2. The CDR3 consists of 16 residues. J lost 3 bases, V lost 5 bases, and 9 bases had no gene match. Germline loops: CDR1 SGHVS, CDR2 FQNEAQ. CDR3 nucleotide sequence: TGTGCCAGCAGCCGGCGGGTAGCGGGTTACACCGGGGAGCTGTTTTTT. Protein product: CASSRRVAGYTGELFF.

The gene calls are TRBV9 and TRBJ2-7; either TRBD1 or TRBD2 may fit D (5 bases each). V lost 4 bases to trimming and J lost 5 bases, with 19 bases between them. The germline V gene encodes CDR1 SGDLS and CDR2 YYNGEE. The CDR3 covers 15 residues. The CDR3 sequence is CASSSTGTATDEQYF. The CDR3 bases are TGTGCCAGCAGCTCAACCGGGACCGCCACCGACGAGCAGTACTTC.

The sample holds a few counts of this clone. The chain carries TRBV27 and TRBJ2-6; D not certain. Trimming stripped 2 bases from V and 2 bases from J, with 4 bases between. CDR3 size: 14 residues. CDR1 and CDR2 (germline): MNHEY, SMNVEV (reference sequence). The CDR3 DNA reads as TGTGCCAGCAGTTTAGACGCTGGGGCCAACGTCCTGACTTTC. It translates to CASSLDAGANVLTF.

The count of this clone is one. This chain connects TRBV9 to TRBJ2-1; D not resolved. The CDR3 spans 15 residues. Deletions cut 3 bases from V and 5 bases from J, with 15 bases between. The germline gives CDR1 SGDLS, CDR2 YYNGEE. The CDR3 region has the DNA TGTGCCAGCAGCGCCCGACGGTCTGGGGACAATGAGCAGTTCTTC. Encoded protein: CASSARRSGDNEQFF.

This clone was detected only a few times. The chain employs TRBV6-4 and TRBJ2-7; D unresolved. V was cut by 4 bases and J by 2 bases, with 12 bases left in between. The germline CDR1 and CDR2 sequences are MRHNA and SNTAGT. The CDR3 contains 14 residues. CDR3 in amino acids: CASSGRRAAYEQYF. The CDR3 DNA is TGTGCCAGCAGTGGGCGTAGGGCAGCCTACGAGCAGTACTTC.

V and J are TRBV11-3 and TRBJ2-1, with 12 bases lining up with TRBD2. Germline V gene data show CDR1 as SGHNT and CDR2 as YENEEA. V lost 5 bases, J lost 6 bases, and 2 bases stayed unmatched. The CDR3 has 14 residues. The CDR3 coding sequence is TGTGCCAGCAGCCTAGCGGGGGGGCGCAATGAGCAGTTCTTC. This sequence encodes CASSLAGGRNEQFF.

The genes are TRBV9 and TRBJ1-5, with TRBD1 as a possible D gene (5 bases). The CDR3 is made up of 14 amino acids. Germline V lookup: CDR1 SGDLS, CDR2 YYNGEE. V lost 0 bases, J lost 6 bases, and 10 bases lay in between. CDR3 loop: CASSVGWGTQPQHF. CDR3 sequence (DNA): TGTGCCAGCAGCGTAGGTTGGGGGACTCAGCCCCAGCATTTT.

The chain links TRBV5-1 to TRBJ1-2; D is unclear. The CDR3 has 13 residues. The V and J ends lost 0 bases and 8 bases respectively, with 11 bases between them. Germline lookup yields CDR1 SGHRS and CDR2 YFSETQ. The CDR3 spells CASSLGEDWGYTF. The CDR3 DNA reads TGCGCCAGCAGCTTGGGGGAGGATTGGGGCTACACCTTC.

The gene calls are TRBV6-5 and TRBJ1-1; D remains unclear. V was shortened by 4 bases and J by 4 bases, with 10 bases between the two germline ends. Germline V gene sequence: CDR1 MNHEY, CDR2 SVGAGI. CDR3 size: 13 residues. CDR3 amino acids: CASSSIASTEAFF. The CDR3, as DNA: TGTGCCAGCAGTTCAATCGCGAGCACTGAAGCTTTCTTT.

V and J are TRBV27 and TRBJ2-7; D is perhaps TRBD2 (6 bases). This CDR3 is built from 11 residues. CDR1 and CDR2 (germline): MNHEY, SMNVEV (reference sequence). V was shortened by 5 bases and J by 7 bases, with 9 bases between the two germline ends. The CDR3 nucleotides are TGTGCCAGCAGTCCCGGGGGTGAGCAGTACTTC. This codes for CASSPGGEQYF.

The rearrangement uses TRBV10-1 and TRBJ1-5; D ambiguous. The ends were cut back, 5 bases at V and 2 bases at J, with 10 bases in the middle. This CDR3 comprises 14 residues. The germline V gene encodes CDR1 WNHNN and CDR2 SYGVQD (reference sequence). As DNA, the CDR3 is TGCGCCAGCAGTACGGGGTATGGCAATCAGCCCCAGCATTTT. Protein product: CASSTGYGNQPQHF.

A single count supports this clone. V gene TRBV12-3 or TRBV12-4 combines with J gene TRBJ1-2; TRBD1 agrees at 7 bases. The CDR3 spans 13 residues. Trimming at V came to 5 bases and at J to 6 bases, leaving 6 bases not matched to a gene. CDR3 amino acids: CASSPRQGNGYTF. CDR3 sequence (DNA): TGTGCCAGCAGTCCCCGACAGGGAAATGGCTACACCTTC.

The rearrangement joins TRBV19 to TRBJ2-1; 7 bases are shared with TRBD2. CDR3 size: 16 residues. Germline trimming cut 0 bases from V and 6 bases from J; bases unmatched to any gene: 8. CDR1 and CDR2 from the germline V gene are LNHDA and SQIVND (reference sequence). The CDR3 region is CASSIDRGAGTNEQFF. CDR3 DNA: TGTGCCAGTAGTATAGATCGCGGAGCGGGGACCAATGAGCAGTTCTTC.

This clone is deemed medium-sized. The chain uses TRBV4-1 and TRBJ1-6; D not resolved. The CDR3 extends over 14 amino acids. Per the germline V gene, CDR1 is MGHRA and CDR2 is YSYEKL. Trimming stripped 4 bases from V and 6 bases from J, with 10 bases between. Here the CDR3 DNA reads TGCGCCAGCAGCCTAGACCCTGTTAATTCACCCCTCCACTTT. It encodes CASSLDPVNSPLHF.

CDR3 sequence reads: CASRSGTGSYNEQFF. In DNA form, the CDR3 reads TGTGCCAGCAGGTCCGGGACAGGGAGCTACAATGAGCAGTTCTTC. The chain has TRBV11-3 and TRBJ2-1; 9 bases are a match to TRBD1. This CDR3 has 15 residues. In germline, CDR1 is SGHNT, CDR2 YENEEA. V gave up 6 bases and J gave up 3 bases; unmatched junction bases: 6.

The gene calls are TRBV5-6 and TRBJ1-5, with 10 bases aligning to TRBD1. J gave up 2 bases and V 2 bases, and 4 bases lay outside the gene matches. From germline, CDR1 is SGHDT and CDR2 YYEEEE. The CDR3 has 16 amino acids. The CDR3 is CASSLKTGGGNQPQHF. The DNA for the CDR3 is TGTGCCAGCAGCTTAAAGACAGGGGGCGGCAATCAGCCCCAGCATTTT.

This sequence joins TRBV28 and TRBJ1-3; TRBD1 aligns across 11 bases. Trimming removed 6 bases from V and 2 bases from J; junction bases left unmatched: 6. The germline V gene encodes CDR1 MDHEN and CDR2 SYDVKM. The CDR3 length is 16 residues. Here the CDR3 DNA reads TGTGCCAGCAGCCTCCCGGGACAGGGGGCTGGAAACACCATATATTTT. It codes for CASSLPGQGAGNTIYF.

This chain joins TRBV28 and TRBJ1-6; the D is unclear. Trimming stripped 7 bases from V and 7 bases from J, with 8 bases between. The CDR3 sequence is 12 residues long. Germline V gives CDR1 MDHEN, CDR2 SYDVKM. The CDR3 is CASKATNSPLHF. The CDR3 DNA sequence: TGTGCCAGCAAGGCAACGAATTCACCCCTCCACTTT.

The V and J genes are TRBV19 and TRBJ2-7; D is tentatively TRBD1 or TRBD2 (6 bases each). The CDR3 extends over 13 amino acids. Germline CDR1 reads LNHDA; CDR2 reads SQIVND (reference sequence). The V end was cut by 5 bases, the J end by 2 bases, with 10 bases between. The CDR3 loop reads CASSAGQAYEQYF. Written as DNA, the CDR3 is TGTGCCAGTAGTGCGGGACAAGCCTACGAGCAGTACTTC. Full variable domain (missing parts from reference TRBV19 and TRBJ2-7): DGGITQSPKYLFRKEGQNVTLSCEQNLNHDAMYWYRQDPGQGLRLIYYSQIVNDFQKGDIAEGYSVSREKKESFPLTVTSAQKNPTAFYLCASSAGQAYEQYFGPGTRLTVT.

This chain connects TRBV7-2 to TRBJ2-5, with a tentative D call TRBD2 (6 bases). The V end lost 5 bases, the J end lost 1 base, and 17 bases lay between the germline ends. The CDR3 is 16 amino acids. The germline V gene has CDR1 SGHTA and CDR2 FQGNSA. CDR3: CASSPPGVRSQETQYF. CDR3 bases: TGTGCCAGCAGCCCGCCGGGGGTCAGATCCCAAGAGACCCAGTACTTC.

This chain joins TRBV6-5 and TRBJ1-1; TRBD1 agrees at 10 bases. The CDR3 extends over 13 amino acids. In germline, CDR1 is MNHEY, CDR2 SVGAGI. J lost 4 bases, V lost 8 bases, and 4 bases had no gene match. The DNA for the CDR3 is TGTGCCAGCTCCGGGACAGGGGCCACTGAAGCTTTCTTT. As protein: CASSGTGATEAFF.

The chain is built from TRBV5-1 and TRBJ2-5; D is unclear. The CDR3 totals 14 residues. Between the trimmed V and J ends, which lost 4 bases and 1 base, there was a span of 11 bases. The germline gives CDR1 SGHRS, CDR2 YFSETQ. The DNA for the CDR3 is TGCGCCAGCAGCAAGGACGGATCCCAAGAGACCCAGTACTTC. Amino acid sequence: CASSKDGSQETQYF.